Listed here are 11 T cell receptor beta chains from one sample, sequenced in a study of OX40 agonist ivuxolimab in advanced cancers. Data came from immunoSEQ multiplex PCR; TCRdb stores just in-frame clones and leaves some out. The repertoire has tens of thousands of clones, 85% of them found once; the top ten carry roughly 0.89%. The sequencing here drew on CD4+ or CD8+ T cells sorted from blood, taken in a trial of the OX40 agonist ivuxolimab. Receptors originate from an adult with an advanced solid tumor such as melanoma, head and neck, liver or kidney cancer.

The chain has TRBV27 and TRBJ1-5; D uncertain. The germline gives CDR1 MNHEY, CDR2 SMNVEV (reference sequence). Trimming took off 5 bases at V and 8 bases at J, with 16 bases between the two ends. CDR3 length: 14 amino acids. CDR3 region: CASSGRGGVKPQHF. The CDR3 DNA reads as TGTGCCAGCAGTGGCCGTGGCGGGGTGAAGCCCCAGCATTTT.

V is TRBV18 and J is TRBJ1-1; D perhaps matches TRBD1 (6 bases). Between the trimmed V and J ends, which lost 3 bases and 1 base, there was a span of 9 bases. CDR3 length equals 14 residues. Looked up from germline, CDR1 is KGHSH and CDR2 is LQKENI. The CDR3 region is CASSPGGPNTEAFF. The CDR3 DNA follows: TGTGCCAGCTCACCGGGGGGGCCGAACACTGAAGCTTTCTTT.

This chain uses TRBV13 with TRBJ1-2; D call uncertain. Trimming removed 2 bases from V and 5 bases from J, with 9 bases in between. From germline, CDR1 is PRHDT and CDR2 FYEKMQ (reference sequence). The CDR3 extends over 13 amino acids. The chain's CDR3 is CASSLQARYGYTF. CDR3 bases: TGTGCCAGCAGCTTACAGGCTAGATATGGCTACACCTTC. Supplemented by reference TRBV13 and TRBJ1-2, the full variable domain reads AAGVIQSPRHLIKEKRETATLKCYPIPRHDTVYWYQQGPGQDPQFLISFYEKMQSDKGSIPDRFSAQQFSDYHSELNMSSLELGDSALYFCASSLQARYGYTFGSGTRLTVV.

The chain combines TRBV5-3 with TRBJ2-1; TRBD2 matches at 8 bases. Being an ORF, TRBV5-3 has a function that is uncertain. V dropped 4 bases and J dropped 14; count of bases not matched to a gene: 5. The CDR3 runs 11 residues. The CDR3 DNA reads as TGTGCCAGAAGCCTGACTAGCGTAGAGTTCTTC. Protein sequence: CARSLTSVEFF.

This clone showed up just once. The chain is built from TRBV9 and TRBJ2-2; tentatively, D is TRBD1 or TRBD2 (5 bases each). There are 15 residues in the CDR3. Germline V CDR1 and CDR2: SGDLS, YYNGEE. V was trimmed by 3 bases and J by 7 bases, leaving 16 bases between them. In DNA, the CDR3 is TGTGCCAGCAGCGCCTCCGGGACGGCAAGCGGGGAGCTGTTTTTT. It is translated as CASSASGTASGELFF.

The chain joins TRBV28 to TRBJ1-1; D not resolved. V was cut by 5 bases and J by 8 bases, with 18 bases left in between. Germline V gives CDR1 MDHEN, CDR2 SYDVKM. There are 14 residues in the CDR3. As DNA, the CDR3 is TGTGCCAGCAGTACAACCCGGACGGTCCTAGAAGCTTTCTTT. Protein product: CASSTTRTVLEAFF.

The V gene is TRBV5-1, the J gene TRBJ2-1; 7 positions agree with TRBD2. The CDR3 length is 15 residues. Trimming took 0 bases from V and 6 from J; bases not matched to a gene: 6. Looked up from germline, CDR1 is SGHRS and CDR2 is YFSETQ. CDR3 sequence: CASSLAVTSSNEQFF. Written as DNA, the CDR3 is TGCGCCAGCAGCTTGGCTGTGACTAGCAGCAATGAGCAGTTCTTC.

The chain employs TRBV6-1 and TRBJ2-7; D is uncertain. This CDR3 is 12 amino acids long. V was pared by 2 bases and J by 6 bases, with 8 bases between. Germline CDR1 MNHNS, CDR2 SASEGT. CDR3 sequence reads: CASSEIRTEQYF. For the CDR3, the DNA is TGTGCCAGCAGTGAAATCAGGACCGAGCAGTACTTC.

The chain combines TRBV4-2 with TRBJ2-1; the D call may be TRBD1 or TRBD2 (5 bases each). The V end lost 4 bases, the J end lost 3 bases, and 19 bases lay between the germline ends. Germline lookup yields CDR1 LGHNA and CDR2 YNFKEQ. This CDR3 has 17 amino acids. The CDR3 protein is CASSRDVSGDNYNEQFF. In DNA, the CDR3 is TGTGCCAGCAGCCGGGACGTCTCGGGCGACAACTACAATGAGCAGTTCTTC.

V is TRBV5-1 and J is TRBJ2-6; TRBD1 agrees at 7 bases. The V gene's germline CDR1 is SGHRS and CDR2 YFSETQ. CDR3 size: 15 residues. J gave up 4 bases and V 3 bases, and 4 bases lay outside the gene matches. As DNA, the CDR3 is TGCGCCAGCAGCTCTCAGGGGGTAGGGGCCAACGTCCTGACTTTC. Its protein product is CASSSQGVGANVLTF.

This chain joins TRBV7-3 and TRBJ1-2; a weak D match, TRBD1 (6 bases). V lost 2 bases and J lost 7, with 17 bases in between. The CDR3 totals 15 residues. Germline V lookup: CDR1 SGHTA, CDR2 FQGTGA. The CDR3 sequence is CASSLGGQGLGGYTF. CDR3 bases: TGTGCCAGCAGCTTAGGAGGTCAGGGGCTCGGTGGCTACACCTTC.